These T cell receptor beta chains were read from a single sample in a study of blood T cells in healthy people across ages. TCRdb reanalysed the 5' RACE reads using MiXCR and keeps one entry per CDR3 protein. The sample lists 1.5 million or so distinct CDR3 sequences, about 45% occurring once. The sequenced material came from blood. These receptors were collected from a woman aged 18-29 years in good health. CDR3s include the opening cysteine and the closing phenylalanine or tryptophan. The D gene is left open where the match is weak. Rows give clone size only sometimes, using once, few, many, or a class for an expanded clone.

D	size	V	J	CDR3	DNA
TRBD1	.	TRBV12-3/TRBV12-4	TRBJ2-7	CASSWTGVEQYF	TGTGCCAGCAGTTGGACAGGGGTCGAGCAGTACTTC
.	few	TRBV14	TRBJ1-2	CASSQKSDRPYGYTF	TGTGCCAGCAGCCAAAAATCGGACCGCCCCTATGGCTACACCTTC
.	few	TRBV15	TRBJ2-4	CATSREYGLKNIQYF	TGTGCCACCAGCAGAGAATACGGTCTTAAAAACATTCAGTACTTC
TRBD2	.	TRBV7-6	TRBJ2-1	CASSPSGGADEQFF	TGTGCCAGCAGCCCTAGCGGGGGGGCGGATGAGCAGTTCTTC
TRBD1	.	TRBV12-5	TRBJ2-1	CASESPRDSAYNEQFF	TGTGCTAGTGAAAGCCCTAGGGACAGTGCATACAATGAGCAGTTCTTC
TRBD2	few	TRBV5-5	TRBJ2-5	CASSPLAGTKETQYF	TGTGCCAGCAGCCCCCTAGCGGGAACAAAAGAGACCCAGTACTTC
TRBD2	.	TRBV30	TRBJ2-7	CAWRSLAGVNEQYF	TGTGCCTGGAGATCACTAGCGGGAGTCAATGAGCAGTACTTC
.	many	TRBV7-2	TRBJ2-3	CASSLGDTDTQYF	TGTGCCAGCAGTTTGGGGGACACAGATACGCAGTATTTT
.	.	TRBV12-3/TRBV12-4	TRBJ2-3	CASSSVGPDMQYF	TGTGCCAGCAGTTCCGTGGGGCCAGATATGCAGTATTTT
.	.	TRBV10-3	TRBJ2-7	CAISEGGQPYEQYF	TGTGCCATCAGTGAAGGTGGACAACCCTACGAGCAGTACTTC
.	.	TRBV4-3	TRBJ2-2	CASSPRAANTGELFF	TGCGCCAGCAGCCCTAGGGCGGCGAACACCGGGGAGCTGTTTTTT
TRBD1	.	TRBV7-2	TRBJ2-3	CASSFSTGGVDMQYF	TGTGCCAGCAGCTTTTCGACAGGGGGAGTAGATATGCAGTATTTT
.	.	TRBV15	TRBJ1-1	CATSRGSSAEAFF	TGTGCCACCAGCAGAGGTAGTTCCGCTGAAGCTTTCTTT
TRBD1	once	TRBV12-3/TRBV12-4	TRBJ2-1	CASRSGTGGLNEQFF	TGTGCCAGCAGATCCGGGACAGGGGGCTTAAATGAGCAGTTCTTC
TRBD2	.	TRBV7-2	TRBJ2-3	CASSLASGGTFKHTDTQYF	TGTGCCAGCAGCCTAGCTAGCGGGGGTACCTTTAAACACACAGATACGCAGTATTTT
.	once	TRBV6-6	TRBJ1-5	CASSYLQGGNQPQHF	TGTGCCAGCAGTTACTTACAGGGAGGCAATCAGCCCCAGCATTTT
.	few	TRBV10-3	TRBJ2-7	CAISARDGAYEQYF	TGTGCCATCAGCGCTCGGGATGGCGCCTACGAGCAGTACTTC
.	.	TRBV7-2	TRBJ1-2	CASSSVPNYGYTF	TGTGCCAGCTCCTCGGTCCCTAACTATGGCTACACCTTC
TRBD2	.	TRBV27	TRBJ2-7	CASSYGTSGSGSLLEQYF	TGTGCCAGCAGCTACGGGACTAGCGGGAGCGGATCTCTGCTCGAGCAGTACTTC
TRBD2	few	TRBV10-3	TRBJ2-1	CAIKGLARYNEQFF	TGTGCCATCAAAGGACTAGCGAGGTACAATGAGCAGTTCTTC
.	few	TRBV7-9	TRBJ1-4	CASSSGNNEKLFF	TGTGCCAGCAGCTCGGGCAATAATGAAAAACTGTTTTTT
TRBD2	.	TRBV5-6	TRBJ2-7	CASSLSLADDFYEQYF	TGTGCCAGCAGCTTGTCCCTAGCGGACGATTTCTACGAGCAGTACTTC
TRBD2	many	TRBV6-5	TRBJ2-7	CASSYQRGSYEQYF	TGTGCCAGCAGTTACCAGCGGGGCTCCTACGAGCAGTACTTC
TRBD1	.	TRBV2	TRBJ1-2	CASSEVWGQTSGYTF	TGTGCCAGCAGTGAAGTTTGGGGACAGACCTCCGGGTACACCTTC
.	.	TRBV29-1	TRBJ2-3	CSVVPGLGDTQYF	TGCAGCGTTGTACCGGGGCTAGGAGATACGCAGTATTTT
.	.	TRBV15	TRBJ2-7	CATSDPGGGSYNEQYF	TGTGCCACCAGCGATCCGGGCGGAGGCTCCTACAATGAGCAGTACTTC
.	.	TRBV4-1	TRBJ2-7	CASSQDPTGTYEQYF	TGCGCCAGCAGCCAAGATCCGACAGGTACCTACGAGCAGTACTTC
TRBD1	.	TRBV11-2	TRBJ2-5	CASSRDSIETQYF	TGTGCCAGCAGTCGGGACAGTATAGAGACCCAGTACTTC
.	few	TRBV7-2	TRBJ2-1	CASSLDRPNEQFF	TGTGCCAGCAGCTTAGACAGGCCCAATGAGCAGTTCTTC
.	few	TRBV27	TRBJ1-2	CASSLSGGPSNYGYTF	TGTGCCAGCAGTTTATCGGGGGGCCCCTCTAACTATGGCTACACCTTC
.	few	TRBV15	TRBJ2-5	CATSRDWQGSRETQYF	TGTGCCACCAGCAGAGATTGGCAGGGGTCCAGGGAGACCCAGTACTTC
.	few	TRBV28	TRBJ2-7	CASKGQTYEQYF	TGTGCCAGCAAGGGGCAAACCTACGAGCAGTACTTC
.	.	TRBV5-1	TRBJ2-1	CASSKLGLDYNEQFF	TGCGCCAGCAGCAAGCTCGGACTCGACTACAATGAGCAGTTCTTC
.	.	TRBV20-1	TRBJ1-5	CSAPRRWNRPRHF	TGCAGTGCTCCGCGGCGGTGGAATCGGCCCCGGCATTTT
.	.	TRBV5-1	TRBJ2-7	CASSWGSGNYEQYF	TGCGCCAGCAGCTGGGGGTCAGGGAACTACGAGCAGTACTTC
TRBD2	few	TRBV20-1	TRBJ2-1	CSARPRGGSYNEQFF	TGCAGTGCTAGGCCCCGGGGGGGCTCCTACAATGAGCAGTTCTTC
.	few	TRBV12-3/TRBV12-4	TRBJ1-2	CASSLLSSYTF	TGTGCCAGCAGTTTATTGTCTAGCTACACCTTC
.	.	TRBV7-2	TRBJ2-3	CASLSTAGIADTQYF	TGTGCCAGCCTATCGACGGCGGGGATTGCAGATACGCAGTATTTT
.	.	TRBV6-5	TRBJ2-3	CASSGTISDTQYF	TGTGCCAGCAGTGGTACCATCTCAGATACGCAGTATTTT
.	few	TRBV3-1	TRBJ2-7	CASSPGRRLLDEQYF	TGTGCCAGCAGCCCCGGACGGCGTCTCCTGGACGAGCAGTACTTC
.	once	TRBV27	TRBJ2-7	CASAQPGQNYYNEQYF	TGTGCCAGCGCCCAGCCGGGACAAAATTACTACAATGAGCAGTACTTC
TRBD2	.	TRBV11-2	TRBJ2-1	CASRVGRESHEQFF	TGTGCCAGCAGGGTTGGGCGGGAGTCCCATGAGCAGTTCTTC
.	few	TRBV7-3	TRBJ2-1	CASSLTKTSPYNEQFF	TGTGCCAGCAGCTTAACCAAAACTAGCCCCTACAATGAGCAGTTCTTC
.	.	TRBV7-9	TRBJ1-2	CASSLPPERGVHGYTF	TGTGCCAGCAGCTTGCCGCCTGAGCGGGGGGTCCATGGCTACACCTTC
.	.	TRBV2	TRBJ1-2	CASSPETKATF	TGTGCCAGCAGCCCCGAGACCAAGGCCACCTTC
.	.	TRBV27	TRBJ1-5	CASRKVGQLNQPQHF	TGTGCCAGCAGAAAAGTTGGACAGCTAAATCAGCCCCAGCATTTT
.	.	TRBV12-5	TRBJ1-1	CASRFGESEAFF	TGTGCTAGTAGATTTGGGGAGAGTGAAGCTTTCTTT
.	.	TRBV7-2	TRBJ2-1	CASKKSGYYNEQFF	TGTGCCAGCAAGAAGAGCGGCTACTACAATGAGCAGTTCTTC
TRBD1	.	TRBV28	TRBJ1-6	CASSLDRRSSPLHF	TGTGCCAGCAGTCTGGACAGGCGATCTTCACCCCTCCACTTT
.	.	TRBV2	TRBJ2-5	CASSDRAHDEQYF	TGTGCCAGCAGTGACCGCGCCCACGATGAGCAGTACTTC
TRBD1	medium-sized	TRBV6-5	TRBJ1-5	CARGQGFSNQPQHF	TGTGCCAGGGGACAGGGATTCAGCAATCAGCCCCAGCATTTT
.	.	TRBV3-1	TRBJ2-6	CASSQTGLWANVLTF	TGTGCCAGCAGCCAAACAGGGTTGTGGGCCAACGTCCTGACTTTC
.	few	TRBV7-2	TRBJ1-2	CASSLQGHNYGYTF	TGTGCCAGCAGCTTACAGGGGCATAACTATGGCTACACCTTC